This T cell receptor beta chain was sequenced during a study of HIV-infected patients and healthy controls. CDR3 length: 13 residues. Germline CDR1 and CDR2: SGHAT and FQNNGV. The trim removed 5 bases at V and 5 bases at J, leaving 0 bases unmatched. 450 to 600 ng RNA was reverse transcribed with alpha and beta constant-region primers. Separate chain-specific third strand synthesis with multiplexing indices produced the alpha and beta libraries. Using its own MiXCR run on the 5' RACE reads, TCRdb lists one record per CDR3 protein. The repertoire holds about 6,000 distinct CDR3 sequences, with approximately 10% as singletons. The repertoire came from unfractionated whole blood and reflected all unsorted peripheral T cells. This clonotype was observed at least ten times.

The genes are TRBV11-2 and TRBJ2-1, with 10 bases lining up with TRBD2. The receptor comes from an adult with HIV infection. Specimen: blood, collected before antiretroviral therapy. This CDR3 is CASSGLADNEQFF. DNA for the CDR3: TGTGCCAGCAGCGGACTAGCGGACAATGAGCAGTTCTTC.